This T cell receptor (beta chain) was found in a study of identical twins. Findings and caveats of the study: Findings depended on cross-sectional statistics rather than tracking the same donors.

As concerns this clonotype: The antigen is unknown.

Germline V gene lookup returns CDR1 PRHDT and CDR2 FYEKMQ (reference sequence). J gave up 7 bases and V 1 base, and 11 bases lay outside the gene matches. The CDR3 loop spans 16 amino acids. TCRdb passed the 5' RACE reads through MiXCR, listing each CDR3 protein once. Of approximately 190,000 distinct CDR3 sequences listed, around 15% are singletons. These data also formed part of another study, on T cells expressing NK-cell markers.

The genes are TRBV13 and TRBJ2-5; TRBD1 aligns across 8 bases. This TCR came from a woman younger than 30 in good health. The material sequenced was CD8+ T cells sorted from blood. CDR3 sequence reads: CASSLDGQGRRGTQYF. The CDR3 coding sequence is TGTGCCAGCAGCTTAGATGGACAGGGACGACGGGGGACCCAGTACTTC.